A selection of T cell receptor beta chains follows, all from one sample in a study of blood T cell repertoires in COVID-19. Assay used: immunoSEQ multiplex PCR; TCRdb lists only in-frame clones, some missing. The table records some 97,000 clones, about 86% of them present only once. Sequenced: PBMCs or T cells enriched from blood (not recorded which). These receptors were obtained from a woman in her forties or fifties who had recovered from COVID-19. Each CDR3 is given with its conserved first and last residue. A D gene is named only where the DNA matches it firmly. Some rows have no size entry. The others give once, few or many, or a class for an expanded clone.

d_gene: NA
abundance: NA
j_gene: TRBJ1-4
v_gene: TRBV7-9
CDR3nt: TGTGCCAGCAGCTTTAGGCGGGGCGAAGTTGCAACTAATGAAAAACTGTTTTTT
CDR3aa: CASSFRRGEVATNEKLFF

d_gene: TRBD2
abundance: NA
j_gene: TRBJ2-3
v_gene: TRBV3-1/TRBV3-2
CDR3nt: TGTGCCAGCAGCCTAACTAGCGGGGGGGCCGGGGATACGCAGTATTTT
CDR3aa: CASSLTSGGAGDTQYF

d_gene: TRBD2
abundance: NA
j_gene: TRBJ2-7
v_gene: TRBV10-1
CDR3nt: TGCGCCAGCAGTGAGTCGAGCGGGGATGTCTACGAGCAGTACTTC
CDR3aa: CASSESSGDVYEQYF

d_gene: NA
abundance: NA
j_gene: TRBJ1-1
v_gene: TRBV24-1
CDR3nt: TGTGCCACCAGTGGCAGGGGCACTGAAGCTTTCTTT
CDR3aa: CATSGRGTEAFF

d_gene: TRBD1
abundance: NA
j_gene: TRBJ2-7
v_gene: TRBV5-1
CDR3nt: TGCGCCAGCTGCCGGGACAGGGGCTACGAGCAGTACTTC
CDR3aa: CASCRDRGYEQYF

d_gene: NA
abundance: once
j_gene: TRBJ1-6
v_gene: TRBV2
CDR3nt: TGTGCCAGCAGTGAATGGTCTACCGGGGGCTATAATTCACCCCTCCACTTT
CDR3aa: CASSEWSTGGYNSPLHF

d_gene: TRBD2
abundance: NA
j_gene: TRBJ2-1
v_gene: TRBV6-2/TRBV6-3
CDR3nt: TGTGCCAGCAGCCCCGGGACTAGCGGGAGGGCTAGGCGTGAGCAGTTCTTC
CDR3aa: CASSPGTSGRARREQFF

d_gene: TRBD2
abundance: many
j_gene: TRBJ2-3
v_gene: TRBV2
CDR3nt: TGTGCCAGCAGTCTGACTAGCGGAACAGATACGCAGTATTTT
CDR3aa: CASSLTSGTDTQYF

d_gene: TRBD1
abundance: NA
j_gene: TRBJ1-2
v_gene: TRBV9
CDR3nt: TGTGCCAGCAGCGCGAGCACGGACAGGGCGACGTCAAGGGGCTACACCTTC
CDR3aa: CASSASTDRATSRGYTF

d_gene: NA
abundance: few
j_gene: TRBJ1-2
v_gene: TRBV6-5
CDR3nt: TGTGCCAGCAGCCGCGACGGAACTTCTAGGGGCTACACCTTC
CDR3aa: CASSRDGTSRGYTF

d_gene: TRBD1
abundance: once
j_gene: TRBJ2-5
v_gene: TRBV5-1
CDR3nt: TGCGCCAGCAGCTTGGCCACGGACAGGGGCGGCCGGACCCAGTACTTC
CDR3aa: CASSLATDRGGRTQYF

d_gene: TRBD1
abundance: NA
j_gene: TRBJ2-1
v_gene: TRBV5-1
CDR3nt: TGCGCCAGCAGCTCCGGGACAGGAGGGTACAATGAGCAGTTCTTC
CDR3aa: CASSSGTGGYNEQFF

d_gene: TRBD1
abundance: NA
j_gene: TRBJ2-3
v_gene: TRBV7-6
CDR3nt: TGTGCCACCCAGAGGGCAGGGGGCATGTATACGCAGTATTTT
CDR3aa: CATQRAGGMYTQYF

d_gene: TRBD1
abundance: NA
j_gene: TRBJ1-2
v_gene: TRBV5-4
CDR3nt: TGTGCCAGCAGAATCCCGACAGGGTCCTATGGCTACACCTTC
CDR3aa: CASRIPTGSYGYTF

d_gene: NA
abundance: NA
j_gene: TRBJ2-2
v_gene: TRBV5-1
CDR3nt: TGCGCCAGCAGCTTGGTGCCAGGTAAAGTCGCCGGGGAGCTGTTTTTT
CDR3aa: CASSLVPGKVAGELFF

d_gene: TRBD2
abundance: once
j_gene: TRBJ2-2
v_gene: TRBV4-1
CDR3nt: TGCGCCAGCAGCCAAAGATCCCTTCGGGGGGTGTCGTCCGGGGAGCTGTTTTTT
CDR3aa: CASSQRSLRGVSSGELFF

d_gene: NA
abundance: few
j_gene: TRBJ1-1
v_gene: TRBV7-9
CDR3nt: TGTGCCAGCAGCCAAAACACTGAAGCTTTCTTT
CDR3aa: CASSQNTEAFF

d_gene: NA
abundance: few
j_gene: TRBJ1-5
v_gene: TRBV30
CDR3nt: TGTGCCTGGAGTGTAGGGGGGGGCGGCAATCAGCCCCAGCATTTT
CDR3aa: CAWSVGGGGNQPQHF

d_gene: NA
abundance: NA
j_gene: TRBJ2-3
v_gene: TRBV5-1
CDR3nt: TGCGCCAGCAGCTCGGGCTCTGGGGCACCGAGCACAGATACGCAGTATTTT
CDR3aa: CASSSGSGAPSTDTQYF

d_gene: NA
abundance: NA
j_gene: TRBJ2-2
v_gene: TRBV6-5
CDR3nt: TGTGCCAGCAGTTTACAGGACGAGAACACCGGGGAGCTGTTTTTT
CDR3aa: CASSLQDENTGELFF

d_gene: TRBD1
abundance: NA
j_gene: TRBJ1-3
v_gene: TRBV20-1
CDR3nt: TGCAGTGCTAGTTTGACAGGGGGAAACACCATATATTTT
CDR3aa: CSASLTGGNTIYF

d_gene: TRBD2
abundance: NA
j_gene: TRBJ2-1
v_gene: TRBV5-4
CDR3nt: TGTGCCAGCAGCACAAGCGGGGGGAGCTACAATGAGCAGTTCTTC
CDR3aa: CASSTSGGSYNEQFF

d_gene: TRBD2
abundance: NA
j_gene: TRBJ2-7
v_gene: TRBV9
CDR3nt: TGTGCCAGCAGCCCGCGGGGGAGCGGGTCCTACGAGCAGTACTTC
CDR3aa: CASSPRGSGSYEQYF

d_gene: NA
abundance: NA
j_gene: TRBJ1-4
v_gene: TRBV12-3/TRBV12-4
CDR3nt: TGTGCCAGCAGTTTAGTCCCGGGGGAAAAACTGTTTTTT
CDR3aa: CASSLVPGEKLFF

d_gene: NA
abundance: NA
j_gene: TRBJ1-1
v_gene: TRBV1
CDR3nt: TGCACCAGCAGCCAAGCCCACAAGGGAGGACCAGCTTTCTTT
CDR3aa: CTSSQAHKGGPAFF

d_gene: NA
abundance: NA
j_gene: TRBJ2-5
v_gene: TRBV19
CDR3nt: TGTGCCAGTAGTATTTTAGTTCCGGGAGTCGGAGAGACCCAGTACTTC
CDR3aa: CASSILVPGVGETQYF

d_gene: NA
abundance: NA
j_gene: TRBJ1-3
v_gene: TRBV10-3
CDR3nt: TGTGCCATCAGTGAGTACAGCTCTGGAAACACCATATATTTT
CDR3aa: CAISEYSSGNTIYF

d_gene: TRBD1
abundance: NA
j_gene: TRBJ1-1
v_gene: TRBV10-3
CDR3nt: TGTGCCATCAGGAGACAGGGGGATGGTGAAGCTTTCTTT
CDR3aa: CAIRRQGDGEAFF

d_gene: NA
abundance: NA
j_gene: TRBJ1-5
v_gene: TRBV28
CDR3nt: TGTGCCAGCAGTTCCCCGGGATCCAATTTTGGGCAGCCCCAGCATTTT
CDR3aa: CASSSPGSNFGQPQHF

d_gene: NA
abundance: NA
j_gene: TRBJ1-3
v_gene: TRBV5-1
CDR3nt: TGCGCCAGCAGCTCGGGATCATCGTTCGGAAACACCATATATTTT
CDR3aa: CASSSGSSFGNTIYF

d_gene: TRBD1
abundance: NA
j_gene: TRBJ2-7
v_gene: TRBV27
CDR3nt: TGTGCCAGCAGTCAGGGGGCATTCTCCTACGAGCAGTACTTC
CDR3aa: CASSQGAFSYEQYF

d_gene: TRBD1
abundance: NA
j_gene: TRBJ2-1
v_gene: TRBV29-1
CDR3nt: TGCAGCGTTGACGGGACAGGGGGGATGAATGAGCAGTTCTTC
CDR3aa: CSVDGTGGMNEQFF

d_gene: NA
abundance: once
j_gene: TRBJ2-1
v_gene: TRBV30
CDR3nt: TGTGCCTGGAGTGTACCCCATCGGGAGTGGGACTCCTACAATGAGCAGTTCTTC
CDR3aa: CAWSVPHREWDSYNEQFF

d_gene: NA
abundance: NA
j_gene: TRBJ1-4
v_gene: TRBV7-8
CDR3nt: TGTGCCAGCAGCTCGCACATCGCAACTAATGAAAAACTGTTTTTT
CDR3aa: CASSSHIATNEKLFF

d_gene: NA
abundance: once
j_gene: TRBJ1-1
v_gene: TRBV30
CDR3nt: TGTGCCTGGAGAGGACAGCGGCGGAATGAAGCTTTCTTT
CDR3aa: CAWRGQRRNEAFF

d_gene: TRBD2
abundance: once
j_gene: TRBJ2-3
v_gene: TRBV30
CDR3nt: TGTGCCTGGACTCGCGGGAGGGCCGGGACAGATACGCAGTATTTT
CDR3aa: CAWTRGRAGTDTQYF

d_gene: TRBD2
abundance: NA
j_gene: TRBJ2-5
v_gene: TRBV5-6
CDR3nt: TGTGCCAGCAGCTTGGACGAACCGGGACTAGTTTTTCCGTACTTC
CDR3aa: CASSLDEPGLVFPYF

d_gene: NA
abundance: NA
j_gene: TRBJ2-7
v_gene: TRBV5-1
CDR3nt: TGCGCCAGCAGAATGGCGGGCAGATTCTACGAGCAGTACTTC
CDR3aa: CASRMAGRFYEQYF

d_gene: NA
abundance: NA
j_gene: TRBJ2-4
v_gene: TRBV19
CDR3nt: TGTGCCAGTAGTTTTCGGCAGGGTTTAGACATTCAGTACTTC
CDR3aa: CASSFRQGLDIQYF

d_gene: NA
abundance: few
j_gene: TRBJ1-6
v_gene: TRBV27
CDR3nt: TGTGCCAGCAGGTCGACAGGTGTAAATTCACCCCTCCACTTT
CDR3aa: CASRSTGVNSPLHF

d_gene: NA
abundance: NA
j_gene: TRBJ1-1
v_gene: TRBV27
CDR3nt: TGTGCCAGCAGCCTACAGTATCGGCAGTTGAACACTGAAGCTTTCTTT
CDR3aa: CASSLQYRQLNTEAFF

d_gene: TRBD2
abundance: NA
j_gene: TRBJ2-3
v_gene: TRBV5-8
CDR3nt: TGTGCCAGCCCCGCGAACCCTCTAGCGGGGGGGCTCGGAACCGGGGATACGCAGTATTTT
CDR3aa: CASPANPLAGGLGTGDTQYF

d_gene: NA
abundance: NA
j_gene: TRBJ1-2
v_gene: TRBV27
CDR3nt: TGTGCCAGCAGTGGGACATCTAACTATGGCTACACCTTC
CDR3aa: CASSGTSNYGYTF

d_gene: TRBD1
abundance: NA
j_gene: TRBJ2-1
v_gene: TRBV11-3
CDR3nt: TGTGCCAGCAGCCGCCAGGGGGTCTCCTACAATGAGCAGTTCTTC
CDR3aa: CASSRQGVSYNEQFF

d_gene: TRBD2
abundance: NA
j_gene: TRBJ2-1
v_gene: TRBV2
CDR3nt: TGTGCCAGCAGTGTTAGCGGGCCCCAGTTCTTC
CDR3aa: CASSVSGPQFF

d_gene: TRBD2
abundance: few
j_gene: TRBJ2-6
v_gene: TRBV19
CDR3nt: TGTGCCACCCAAGGACTAGCGGGTGGGGCCAACGTCCTGACTTTC
CDR3aa: CATQGLAGGANVLTF